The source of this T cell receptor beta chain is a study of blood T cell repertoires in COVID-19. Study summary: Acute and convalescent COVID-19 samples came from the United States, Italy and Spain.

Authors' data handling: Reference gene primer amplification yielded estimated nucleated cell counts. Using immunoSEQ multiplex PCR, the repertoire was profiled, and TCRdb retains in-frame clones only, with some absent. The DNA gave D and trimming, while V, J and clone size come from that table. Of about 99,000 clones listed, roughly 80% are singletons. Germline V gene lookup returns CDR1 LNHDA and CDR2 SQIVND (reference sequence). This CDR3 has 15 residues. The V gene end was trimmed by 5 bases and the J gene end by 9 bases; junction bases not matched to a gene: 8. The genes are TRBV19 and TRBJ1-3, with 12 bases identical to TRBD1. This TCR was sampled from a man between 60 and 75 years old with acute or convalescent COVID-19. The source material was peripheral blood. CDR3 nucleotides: TGTGCCAGTAGTTTCGGGACAGGGGGCTGGGTCACCATATATTTT. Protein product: CASSFGTGGWVTIYF.